The 13 T cell receptor beta chains below come from one sample, sequenced in a study of blood T cell repertoires in COVID-19. Only in-frame clones appear in the TCRdb table, and some are missing; sequencing was by immunoSEQ multiplex PCR. Here the sample spans approximately 200,000 clones, around 90% being singletons. Sequenced: PBMCs or T cells enriched from blood (not recorded which). Every receptor here comes from a woman aged 30 to 39 who had recovered from COVID-19.

The chain joins TRBV27 to TRBJ1-2; 7 positions match TRBD1. This CDR3 is 13 amino acids long. Germline V CDR1 and CDR2: MNHEY, SMNVEV (reference sequence). Losses at the gene ends were 4 bases for V and 2 bases for J; bases not matched to a gene: 1. CDR3 region: CASSWDRNYGYTF. CDR3 DNA sequence: TGTGCCAGCAGTTGGGACAGAAACTATGGCTACACCTTC.

This chain joins TRBV30 and TRBJ1-1, with TRBD1 matching over 9 bases. CDR3 size: 15 residues. Trimming cost V 2 bases and J 1 base; bases outside gene matches: 5. Germline-derived CDR1 and CDR2 are GTSNPN and SVGIG (reference sequence). Here the CDR3 reads CAWSRADRGNTEAFF. The CDR3 nucleotides are TGTGCCTGGAGTAGGGCGGACAGGGGGAACACTGAAGCTTTCTTT.

This chain joins TRBV6-5 and TRBJ2-7; 10 bases are shared with TRBD2. There are 15 residues in the CDR3. The V and J ends lost 0 bases and 4 bases, in that order; junction bases with no gene match: 3. From germline, CDR1 is MNHEY and CDR2 SVGAGI. For the CDR3, the DNA is TGTGCCAGCAGTTACTCACTAGCGGGATCGTACGAGCAGTACTTC. The encoded protein is CASSYSLAGSYEQYF.

V and J are TRBV6-5 and TRBJ2-3; 8 positions agree with TRBD2. This CDR3 has 15 amino acids. V lost 5 bases to trimming and J lost 1 base; unmatched junction nucleotides: 5. Germline V gives CDR1 MNHEY, CDR2 SVGAGI. CDR3 in amino acids: CASSIGGARTDTQYF. The CDR3 DNA sequence: TGTGCCAGCAGTATCGGGGGGGCCCGCACAGATACGCAGTATTTT.

V gene TRBV5-6 combines with J gene TRBJ2-2, with 8 bases that match TRBD1. This CDR3 comprises 16 residues. Looked up from germline, CDR1 is SGHDT and CDR2 is YYEEEE. Trimming removed 3 bases from V and 0 bases from J; junction bases left unmatched: 4. The CDR3 DNA reads as TGTGCCAGCAGCTCTCCGGGACAGGCGAACACCGGGGAGCTGTTTTTT. This translates into CASSSPGQANTGELFF.

The rearrangement uses TRBV29-1 and TRBJ1-4; 9 bases are a match to TRBD1. Germline V lookup: CDR1 SQVTM, CDR2 ANQGSEA. J gave up 10 bases and V 7 bases, and 10 bases lay outside the gene matches. The CDR3 is 13 residues long. As DNA, the CDR3 is TGCAGCGCCATGGGACAGGGAGACGGAAAACTGTTTTTT. Protein product: CSAMGQGDGKLFF.

The rearrangement uses TRBV7-9 and TRBJ2-7; a possible D gene is TRBD1 (5 bases). The germline CDR1 and CDR2 sequences are SEHNR and FQNEAQ (reference sequence). V was shortened by 2 bases and J by 5 bases, with 13 bases between the two germline ends. The CDR3 consists of 14 residues. The CDR3 loop is CASSLLGASHEQYF. The CDR3 nucleotides read TGTGCCAGCAGCTTATTAGGGGCATCCCACGAGCAGTACTTC.

The V gene is TRBV30, the J gene TRBJ1-5; a possible D gene is TRBD1 (5 bases). The CDR3 runs 15 residues. The germline CDR1 and CDR2 sequences are GTSNPN and SVGIG (reference sequence). V was pared by 0 bases and J by 6 bases, with 15 bases between. CDR3 amino acids: CAWSVQGLKGQPQHF. Here the CDR3 DNA reads TGTGCCTGGAGTGTTCAGGGACTAAAAGGTCAGCCCCAGCATTTT.

The chain combines TRBV19 with TRBJ2-3, with D perhaps matching TRBD2 (6 bases). Germline CDR1 reads LNHDA; CDR2 reads SQIVND (reference sequence). The CDR3 length is 14 residues. The V gene lost 6 bases and the J gene lost 4 bases, with 14 bases spanning the gap. CDR3 residues: CASSGSTPPDTQYF. As DNA, the CDR3 is TGTGCCAGTAGCGGGAGTACCCCCCCAGATACGCAGTATTTT.

The chain couples TRBV3-1 (or the pseudogene TRBV3-2) to TRBJ2-5; tentatively, D is TRBD1 (5 bases). This CDR3 contains 13 residues. The V end was cut by 1 base, the J end by 9 bases, with 12 bases between. Looked up from germline, CDR1 is LGHDT and CDR2 is YNNKEL (reference sequence). This CDR3 reads CASSQAREGAQYF. The CDR3 DNA follows: TGTGCCAGCAGCCAAGCAAGGGAAGGGGCCCAGTACTTC.

The chain employs TRBV27 and TRBJ2-5; 8 bases line up with TRBD2. The CDR3 runs to 14 residues. CDR1 and CDR2 (germline): MNHEY, SMNVEV (reference sequence). J was trimmed by 4 bases and V by 0 bases; bases with no gene match: 1. The CDR3: CASSLSRGAETQYF. For the CDR3, the DNA is TGTGCCAGCAGTTTATCGCGGGGGGCAGAGACCCAGTACTTC.

The CDR3 DNA reads TGTGCCAGCAGTAGTGGAGGAGGGTCAGATACGCAGTATTTT. Translated, it gives CASSSGGGSDTQYF. The chain couples TRBV5-4 to TRBJ2-3; D is perhaps TRBD2 (6 bases). Trimming shortened V by 5 bases and J by 4 bases, and 14 bases separated the two germline ends. Germline assignment: CDR1 SGHNT and CDR2 YYREEE (reference sequence). The CDR3 has 14 residues.

The chain recombines TRBV7-2 with TRBJ2-7; D may be TRBD1 (8 bases). Germline CDR1 is SGHTA and CDR2 is FQGNSA. Trimming took 8 bases from V and 7 from J, leaving 21 bases between them. There are 14 residues in the CDR3. The CDR3 coding sequence is TGTGCCAGCGGAGAACAGGGGGGGCCCCTTGAGCAGTACTTC. The encoded protein is CASGEQGGPLEQYF.